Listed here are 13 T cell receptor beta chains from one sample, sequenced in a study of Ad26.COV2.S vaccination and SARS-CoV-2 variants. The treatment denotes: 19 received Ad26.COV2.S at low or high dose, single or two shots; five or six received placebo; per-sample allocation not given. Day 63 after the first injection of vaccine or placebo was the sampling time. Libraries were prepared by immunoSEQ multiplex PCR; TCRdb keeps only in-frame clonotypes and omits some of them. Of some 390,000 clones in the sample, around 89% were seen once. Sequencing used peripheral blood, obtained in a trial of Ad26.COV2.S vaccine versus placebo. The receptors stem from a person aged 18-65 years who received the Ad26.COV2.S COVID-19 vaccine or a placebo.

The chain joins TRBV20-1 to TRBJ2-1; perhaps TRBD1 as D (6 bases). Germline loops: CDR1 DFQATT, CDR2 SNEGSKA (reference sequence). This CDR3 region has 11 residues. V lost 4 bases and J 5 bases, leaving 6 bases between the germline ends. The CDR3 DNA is TGCAGTGCTAACAGGGACAATGAGCAGTTCTTC. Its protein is CSANRDNEQFF.

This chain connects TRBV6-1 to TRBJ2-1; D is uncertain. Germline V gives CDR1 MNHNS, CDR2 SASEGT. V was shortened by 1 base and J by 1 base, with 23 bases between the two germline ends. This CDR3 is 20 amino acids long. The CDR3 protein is CASSEGAGAAELRSYNEQFF. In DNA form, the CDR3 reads TGTGCCAGCAGTGAAGGGGCCGGTGCGGCGGAACTAAGGTCCTACAATGAGCAGTTCTTC.

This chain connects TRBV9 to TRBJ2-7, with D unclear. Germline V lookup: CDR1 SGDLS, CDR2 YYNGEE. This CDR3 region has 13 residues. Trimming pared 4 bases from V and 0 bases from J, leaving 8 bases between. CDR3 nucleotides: TGTGCCAGCAGCCCCCAGCCCTCCTACGAGCAGTACTTC. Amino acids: CASSPQPSYEQYF.

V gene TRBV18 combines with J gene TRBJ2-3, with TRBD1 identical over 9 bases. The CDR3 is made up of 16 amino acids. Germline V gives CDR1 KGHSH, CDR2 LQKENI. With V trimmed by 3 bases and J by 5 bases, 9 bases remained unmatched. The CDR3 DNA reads TGTGCCAGCTCACCTCGACGGGACAGGGTTGGAGATACGCAGTATTTT. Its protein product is CASSPRRDRVGDTQYF.

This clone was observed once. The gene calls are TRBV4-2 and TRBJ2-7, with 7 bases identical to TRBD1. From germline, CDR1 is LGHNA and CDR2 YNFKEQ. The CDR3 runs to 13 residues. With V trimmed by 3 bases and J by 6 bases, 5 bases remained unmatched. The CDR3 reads CASSQPQGREQYF. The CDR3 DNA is TGTGCCAGCAGCCAGCCACAGGGGCGCGAGCAGTACTTC.

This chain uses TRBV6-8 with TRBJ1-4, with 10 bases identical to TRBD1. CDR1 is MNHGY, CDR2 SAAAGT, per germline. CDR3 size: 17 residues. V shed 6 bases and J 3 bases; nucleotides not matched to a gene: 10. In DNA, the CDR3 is TGTGCCAGCAGGCCCGGGACAGGGGTTTGGGCTAATGAAAAACTGTTTTTT. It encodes CASRPGTGVWANEKLFF.

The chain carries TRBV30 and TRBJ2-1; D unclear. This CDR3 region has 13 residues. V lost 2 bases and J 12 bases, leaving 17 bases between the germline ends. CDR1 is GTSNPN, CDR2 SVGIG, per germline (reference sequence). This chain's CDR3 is CAWSLVTSGMQFF. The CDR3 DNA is TGTGCCTGGAGTCTAGTGACTTCTGGGATGCAGTTCTTC.

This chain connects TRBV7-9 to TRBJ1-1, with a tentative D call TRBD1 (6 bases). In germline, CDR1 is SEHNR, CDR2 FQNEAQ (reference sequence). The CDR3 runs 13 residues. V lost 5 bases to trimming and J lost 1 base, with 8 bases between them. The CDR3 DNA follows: TGTGCCAGCAGCCGGACAGAGAACACTGAAGCTTTCTTT. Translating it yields CASSRTENTEAFF.

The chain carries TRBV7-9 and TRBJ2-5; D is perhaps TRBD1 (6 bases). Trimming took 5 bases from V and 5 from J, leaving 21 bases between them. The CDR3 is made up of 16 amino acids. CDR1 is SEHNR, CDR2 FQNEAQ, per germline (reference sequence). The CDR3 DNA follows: TGTGCCAGCAGCCTCCGTGGTGGGGGCGATTTTGAGACCCAGTACTTC. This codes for CASSLRGGGDFETQYF.

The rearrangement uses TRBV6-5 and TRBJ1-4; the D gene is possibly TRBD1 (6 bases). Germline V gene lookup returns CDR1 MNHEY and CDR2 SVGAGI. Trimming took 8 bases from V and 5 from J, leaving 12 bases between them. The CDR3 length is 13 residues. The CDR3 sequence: CASPGQLNEKLFF. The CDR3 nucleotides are TGTGCCAGCCCGGGACAACTCAATGAAAAACTGTTTTTT.

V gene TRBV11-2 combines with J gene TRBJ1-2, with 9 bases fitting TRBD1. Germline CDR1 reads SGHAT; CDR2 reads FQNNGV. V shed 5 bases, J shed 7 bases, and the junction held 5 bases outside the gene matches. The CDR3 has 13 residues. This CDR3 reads CASSRGTGLGYTF. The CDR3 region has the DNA TGTGCCAGCAGCCGGGGGACAGGGCTTGGCTACACCTTC.

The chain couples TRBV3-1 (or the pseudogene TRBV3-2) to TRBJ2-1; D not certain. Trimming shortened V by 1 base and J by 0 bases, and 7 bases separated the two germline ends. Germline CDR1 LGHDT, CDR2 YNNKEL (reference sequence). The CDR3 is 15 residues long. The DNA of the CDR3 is TGTGCCAGCAGCCAAGGTCGGAGCTCCTACAATGAGCAGTTCTTC. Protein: CASSQGRSSYNEQFF.

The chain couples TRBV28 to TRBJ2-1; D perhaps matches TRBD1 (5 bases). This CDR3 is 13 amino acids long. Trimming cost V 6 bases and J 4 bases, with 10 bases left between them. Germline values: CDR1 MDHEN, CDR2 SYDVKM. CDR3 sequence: CASRKGLYNEQFF. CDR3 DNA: TGTGCCAGCAGGAAGGGGCTATACAATGAGCAGTTCTTC.